This T cell receptor (beta chain) was recovered during a study of shared clonotypes between healthy human individuals. General study results and limits: Shared across four donors were roughly 4.8% of the naive CD4 clonotypes. Clonotype sharing across donors was expected to vary with sequencing depth.

A note on this clone: What it recognizes is unknown.

All the donors were Caucasian adults who lived in Nashville, Tennessee. The authors loaded 200 ng DNA, some 32,000 T cell genomes, into sorted-subset replicate PCRs. Here immunoSEQ multiplex PCR was the method, and the copy in TCRdb shows in-frame clones only, minus some. The top ten hold 0.13% of the sample, which has millions of clones, 85% to 95% seen once. The germline V gene encodes CDR1 GTSNPN and CDR2 SVGIG (reference sequence). V was shortened by 1 base and J by 2 bases, with 12 bases between the two germline ends. The CDR3 contains 14 residues. This sequence joins TRBV30 and TRBJ2-7; unclear D gene. The sequence derives from a man between 18 and 29 years old in good health. Sample: naive CD4+ T cells sorted from blood. Subset described: CD45RA+ positively selected. The DNA of the CDR3 is TGTGCCTGGAGTGAGGGAAATGCTCCCTACGAGCAGTACTTC. Protein product: CAWSEGNAPYEQYF.